These 3 T cell receptor beta chains were sequenced from one sample in a study of blood T cell repertoires in COVID-19. Repertoires were generated with immunoSEQ multiplex PCR, while TCRdb's copy carries only in-frame clones and drops some. This sample has about 160,000 clones; about 90% occur once, and the top ten carry approximately 3%. The sequenced sample consisted of peripheral blood. These TCRs come from a man aged 60-69 years with acute or convalescent COVID-19.

The chain has TRBV9 and TRBJ2-1, with D possibly matching TRBD1 (5 bases). The germline CDR1 and CDR2 sequences are SGDLS and YYNGEE. This CDR3 region has 13 residues. V was trimmed by 0 bases and J by 8 bases, leaving 9 bases between them. The CDR3 DNA reads as TGTGCCAGCAGCGTAGGGCAGGGTGATGAGCAGTTCTTC. This encodes CASSVGQGDEQFF.

In nucleotides, the CDR3 is TGTGCCAGCAGTGAAGCTAGACTAGCGGGGGGGTTTCAAGAGACCCAGTACTTC. It translates to CASSEARLAGGFQETQYF. This chain links TRBV2 with TRBJ2-5, with 14 bases that match TRBD2. From germline, CDR1 is SNHLY and CDR2 FYNNEI. Trimming at V came to 0 bases and at J to 2 bases, leaving 5 bases not matched to a gene. CDR3 length: 18 residues. The whole variable domain, filled in from reference TRBV2 and TRBJ2-5, reads EPEVTQTPSHQVTQMGQEVILRCVPISNHLYFYWYRQILGQKVEFLVSFYNNEISEKSEIFDDQFSVERPDGSNFTLKIRSTKLEDSAMYFCASSEARLAGGFQETQYFGPGTRLLVL.

The rearrangement uses TRBV5-6 and TRBJ1-1; D not resolved. Trimming took off 4 bases at V and 6 bases at J, with 16 bases between the two ends. CDR3 size: 14 residues. The V gene's germline CDR1 is SGHDT and CDR2 YYEEEE. The CDR3 coding sequence is TGTGCCAGCAGCCTAGGTAGGCGTAACTCTGAAGCTTTCTTT. This sequence encodes CASSLGRRNSEAFF.